The clone carrying this TCR beta chain occurred once. Its target is not known. This entry comes from a study of PD-1 blockade in classical Hodgkin lymphoma. Study results and limitations: When set against healthy donors, newly diagnosed patients were reported to show lower baseline TCR diversity.

The time point here: newly diagnosed, previously untreated cHL patient sample. Magnetic negative selection was used to purify CD4+ T cells from thawed PBMCs. As a comparison, the study used PBMCs from newly diagnosed, untreated classical Hodgkin lymphoma. Sequencing used immunoSEQ multiplex PCR; TCRdb keeps in-frame clones, though not all of them. The table has about 35,000 clones, more than 85% seen once. CDR1 is LNHNV and CDR2 is YYDKDF in the germline V gene (reference sequence). The CDR3 runs 13 residues. Trimming stripped 1 base from V and 5 bases from J, with 8 bases between. This chain connects TRBV15 to TRBJ2-5; tentatively, D is TRBD1 (6 bases). Sequences were obtained from CD4+ T cells from blood. The source of this sequence is a human donor with classical Hodgkin lymphoma. The CDR3 nucleotides read TGTGCCACCAGCAGAGGGGGGCTGGAGACCCAGTACTTC. Its translation: CATSRGGLETQYF.